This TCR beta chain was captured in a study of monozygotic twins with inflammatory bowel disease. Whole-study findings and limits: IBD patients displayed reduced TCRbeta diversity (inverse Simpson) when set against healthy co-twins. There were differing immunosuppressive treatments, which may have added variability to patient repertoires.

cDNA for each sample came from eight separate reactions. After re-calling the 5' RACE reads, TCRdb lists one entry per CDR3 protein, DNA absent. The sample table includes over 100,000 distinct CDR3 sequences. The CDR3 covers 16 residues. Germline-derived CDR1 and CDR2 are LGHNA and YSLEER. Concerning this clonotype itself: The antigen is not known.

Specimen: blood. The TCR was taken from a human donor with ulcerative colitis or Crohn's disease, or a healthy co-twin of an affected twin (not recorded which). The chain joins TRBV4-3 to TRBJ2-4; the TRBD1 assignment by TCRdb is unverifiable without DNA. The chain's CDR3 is CASSQDQGQGGNIQYF.